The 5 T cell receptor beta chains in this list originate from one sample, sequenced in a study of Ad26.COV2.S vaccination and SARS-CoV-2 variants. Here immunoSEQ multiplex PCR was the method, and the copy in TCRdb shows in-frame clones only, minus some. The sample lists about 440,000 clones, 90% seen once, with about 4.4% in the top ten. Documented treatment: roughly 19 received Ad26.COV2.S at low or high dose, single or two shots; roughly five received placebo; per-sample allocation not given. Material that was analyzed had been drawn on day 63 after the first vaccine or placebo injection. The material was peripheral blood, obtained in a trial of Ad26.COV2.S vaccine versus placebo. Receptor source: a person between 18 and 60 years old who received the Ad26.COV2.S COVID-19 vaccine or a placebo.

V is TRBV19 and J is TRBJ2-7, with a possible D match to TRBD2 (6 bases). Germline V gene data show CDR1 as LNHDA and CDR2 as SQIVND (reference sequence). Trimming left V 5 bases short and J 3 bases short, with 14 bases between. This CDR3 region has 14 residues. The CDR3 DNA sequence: TGTGCCAGTAGTCTGTCGGGGGTATACTACGAGCAGTACTTC. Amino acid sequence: CASSLSGVYYEQYF.

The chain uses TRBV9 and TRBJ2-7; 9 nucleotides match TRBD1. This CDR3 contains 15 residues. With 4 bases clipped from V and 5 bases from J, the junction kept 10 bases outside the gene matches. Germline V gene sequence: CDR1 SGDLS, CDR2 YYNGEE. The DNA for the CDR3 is TGTGCCAGCAGCTTCCGGGACAGGGTCATTGACGAGCAGTACTTC. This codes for CASSFRDRVIDEQYF.

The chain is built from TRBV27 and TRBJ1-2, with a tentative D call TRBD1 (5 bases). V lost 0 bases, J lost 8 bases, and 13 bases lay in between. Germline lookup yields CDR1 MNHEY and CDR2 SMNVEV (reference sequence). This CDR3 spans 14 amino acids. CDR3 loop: CASSLSDTRGGYTF. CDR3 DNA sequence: TGTGCCAGCAGTTTATCTGATACCCGGGGGGGCTACACCTTC.

This CDR3 reads CASSPKAVGETQYF. As DNA, the CDR3 is TGTGCCAGCTCACCAAAAGCCGTGGGAGAGACCCAGTACTTC. V is TRBV18 and J is TRBJ2-5; D not certain. The V end was cut by 2 bases, the J end by 4 bases, with 11 bases between. This CDR3 region has 14 residues. Germline V CDR1 and CDR2: KGHSH, LQKENI.

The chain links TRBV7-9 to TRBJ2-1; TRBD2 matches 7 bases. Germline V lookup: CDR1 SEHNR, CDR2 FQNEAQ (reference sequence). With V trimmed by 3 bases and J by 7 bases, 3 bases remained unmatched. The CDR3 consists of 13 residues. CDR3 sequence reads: CASSLRAGNEQFF. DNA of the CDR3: TGTGCCAGCAGCTTGAGAGCGGGGAATGAGCAGTTCTTC.